The entry that follows covers one T cell receptor beta chain sequence. This record comes from a study of blood T cell repertoires in COVID-19. The CDR3 contains 15 residues. Looked up from germline, CDR1 is LGHNA and CDR2 is YSLEER. V lost 0 bases and J lost 7, with 12 bases in between. TCRdb keeps only in-frame clones here, not all; method: immunoSEQ multiplex PCR. Of about 190,000 clones listed, approximately 79% are singletons. Sample: PBMCs or T cells enriched from blood (not recorded which). The source is a woman aged 60-75 years with acute COVID-19. This chain joins TRBV4-3 and TRBJ2-2; TRBD1 might be the D (7 bases). The CDR3 nucleotides read TGCGCCAGCAGCCAAGATCAGGGGGGCGGCGGGGAGCTGTTTTTT. It yields the protein CASSQDQGGGGELFF.